These 23 T cell receptor beta chains were sequenced from one sample in a study of OX40 agonist ivuxolimab in advanced cancers. Clones were sequenced by immunoSEQ multiplex PCR, and TCRdb holds only the in-frame ones, with some missing. The sample has some 70,000 clones, under 95% seen once. Specimen: CD4+ or CD8+ T cells sorted from blood, collected in a trial of the OX40 agonist ivuxolimab. All receptors derive from an adult with an advanced solid tumor such as melanoma, head and neck, liver or kidney cancer.

A single count supports this clone. J is TRBJ2-5 and V is TRBV7-9; 9 bases agree with TRBD1. Germline V gene lookup returns CDR1 SEHNR and CDR2 FQNEAQ (reference sequence). This CDR3 is built from 15 residues. The V segment lost 3 bases and the J segment 0 bases; nucleotides outside the gene matches: 2. The DNA for the CDR3 is TGTGCCAGCAGCTTTCGGACAGGGGACCAAGAGACCCAGTACTTC. Protein: CASSFRTGDQETQYF.

J is TRBJ1-1 and V is TRBV10-3; 7 bases fit TRBD1. CDR1 and CDR2 (germline): ENHRY, SYGVKD. Germline trimming cut 0 bases from V and 2 bases from J; bases unmatched to any gene: 3. CDR3 size: 15 residues. CDR3 protein: CAISESNRGNTEAFF. CDR3 DNA sequence: TGTGCCATCAGTGAGTCAAACAGGGGAAACACTGAAGCTTTCTTT.

V and J are TRBV7-2 and TRBJ2-7; D possibly matches TRBD1 or TRBD2 (6 bases each). The CDR3 loop spans 15 amino acids. The germline V gene has CDR1 SGHTA and CDR2 FQGNSA. Trimming took 0 bases from V and 3 from J, leaving 12 bases between them. CDR3 sequence reads: CASSLASGGGYEQYF. As DNA, the CDR3 is TGTGCCAGCAGCTTAGCGAGCGGAGGGGGCTACGAGCAGTACTTC.

This clone was recorded a few times. The rearrangement joins TRBV5-1 to TRBJ2-2; D is unclear. This CDR3 has 15 residues. The germline CDR1 and CDR2 sequences are SGHRS and YFSETQ. V gave up 0 bases and J gave up 0 bases, with 6 bases separating them. In nucleotides, the CDR3 is TGCGCCAGCAGCTTGGCAGTCGCGAACACCGGGGAGCTGTTTTTT. Protein product: CASSLAVANTGELFF. Together with reference TRBV5-1 and TRBJ2-2, the CDR3 gives the full variable domain: KAGVTQTPRYLIKTRGQQVTLSCSPISGHRSVSWYQQTPGQGLQFLFEYFSETQRNKGNFPGRFSGRQFSNSRSEMNVSTLELGDSALYLCASSLAVANTGELFFGEGSRLTVL.

CDR3 sequence: CATSRDRGRETQYF. The CDR3 nucleotides are TGTGCCACCAGCAGGGACAGGGGGCGAGAGACCCAGTACTTC. The V and J genes are TRBV15 and TRBJ2-5; 11 bases agree with TRBD1. Germline loops: CDR1 LNHNV, CDR2 YYDKDF (reference sequence). Trimming took 3 bases from V and 4 from J; bases not matched to a gene: 1. This CDR3 region has 14 residues.

J is TRBJ2-1 and V is TRBV5-4; D is undetermined. V was shortened by 0 bases and J by 0 bases, with 10 bases between the two germline ends. Germline V lookup: CDR1 SGHNT, CDR2 YYREEE (reference sequence). This CDR3 is built from 16 residues. CDR3 loop: CASSLVRVSSYNEQFF. The CDR3 DNA sequence: TGTGCCAGCAGCTTGGTCCGCGTTAGCTCCTACAATGAGCAGTTCTTC.

The genes are TRBV29-1 and TRBJ2-7; 7 bases match TRBD2. The CDR3 extends over 13 amino acids. Germline assignment: CDR1 SQVTM and CDR2 ANQGSEA. Germline trimming cut 8 bases from V and 6 bases from J; bases unmatched to any gene: 13. CDR3 residues: CSTRTSDISEQYF. CDR3 bases: TGCAGCACACGGACTAGTGATATCTCCGAGCAGTACTTC.

In its sample, this clone was seen a few times. Here the CDR3 reads CAITGTVNQPQHF. The CDR3, as DNA: TGTGCCATCACCGGGACTGTCAATCAGCCCCAGCATTTT. V and J are TRBV6-1 and TRBJ1-5, with TRBD1 as a possible D gene (5 bases). V dropped 10 bases and J dropped 3 bases, with 13 bases sitting between them. The CDR3 covers 13 residues. Germline V lookup: CDR1 MNHNS, CDR2 SASEGT.

The chain joins TRBV7-8 to TRBJ2-1; 13 bases are shared with TRBD2. The CDR3 is made up of 16 amino acids. Losses at the gene ends were 1 base for V and 5 bases for J; bases not matched to a gene: 2. Germline CDR1 and CDR2: SGHVS and FQNEAQ. The CDR3 protein is CASSLGGLAGNNEQFF. The CDR3 coding sequence is TGTGCCAGCAGCTTAGGGGGACTAGCGGGGAACAATGAGCAGTTCTTC.

The chain links TRBV11-3 to TRBJ2-7; TRBD2 matches at 10 bases. This CDR3 is built from 15 residues. The V segment lost 3 bases and the J segment 3 bases; nucleotides outside the gene matches: 5. Germline CDR1 is SGHNT and CDR2 is YENEEA. DNA of the CDR3: TGTGCCAGCAGCTTCGGACTAGCGGACCTCTACGAGCAGTACTTC. Its protein is CASSFGLADLYEQYF.

The rearrangement uses TRBV19 and TRBJ2-7; 12 nucleotides line up with TRBD1. J gave up 4 bases and V 7 bases, and 2 bases lay outside the gene matches. Germline CDR1 is LNHDA and CDR2 is SQIVND (reference sequence). The CDR3 length is 13 residues. This chain's CDR3 is CASTGQGAYEQYF. CDR3 nucleotides: TGTGCCAGTACGGGACAGGGGGCTTACGAGCAGTACTTC.

This clone was counted a single time. The chain recombines TRBV11-2 with TRBJ2-5; unclear D gene. The CDR3 has 14 amino acids. V was pared by 1 base and J by 0 bases, with 6 bases between. Germline V gives CDR1 SGHAT, CDR2 FQNNGV. CDR3 sequence: CASSLAKYQETQYF. CDR3 in DNA: TGTGCCAGCAGCTTAGCCAAGTACCAAGAGACCCAGTACTTC.

The CDR3 loop is CASSADRVLYNEQFF. CDR3 bases: TGTGCCAGCAGTGCGGATAGGGTTCTCTACAATGAGCAGTTCTTC. The rearrangement joins TRBV6-1 to TRBJ2-1; D gene uncertain. CDR3 length: 15 residues. Germline V gene lookup returns CDR1 MNHNS and CDR2 SASEGT. V lost 4 bases, J lost 3 bases, and 13 bases lay in between.

This chain joins TRBV6-5 and TRBJ2-1; the D is unclear. V lost 6 bases, J lost 7 bases, and 7 bases lay in between. Germline values: CDR1 MNHEY, CDR2 SVGAGI. The CDR3 is 11 residues long. CDR3: CASSYINEQFF. The CDR3 DNA sequence: TGTGCCAGCAGCTACATAAATGAGCAGTTCTTC.

This chain joins TRBV5-1 and TRBJ1-1; D remains unclear. Germline V gives CDR1 SGHRS, CDR2 YFSETQ. The CDR3 consists of 14 residues. Trimming took off 6 bases at V and 1 base at J, with 13 bases between the two ends. The DNA of the CDR3 is TGCGCCAGCAAAGCGGAGGGCCGGAACACTGAAGCTTTCTTT. Its protein product is CASKAEGRNTEAFF.

This chain joins TRBV5-4 and TRBJ2-7; TRBD2 might be the D (6 bases). V dropped 9 bases and J dropped 2 bases, with 18 bases sitting between them. Germline V gene data show CDR1 as SGHNT and CDR2 as YYREEE (reference sequence). The CDR3 is 14 residues long. The CDR3 sequence is CATTLAGTPYEQYF. CDR3 nucleotides: TGTGCCACCACCTTGGCGGGGACCCCCTACGAGCAGTACTTC. The complete variable domain, with remaining parts taken from reference TRBV5-4 and TRBJ2-7, reads ETGVTQSPTHLIKTRGQQVTLRCSSQSGHNTVSWYQQALGQGPQFIFQYYREEENGRGNFPPRFSGLQFPNYSSELNVNALELDDSALYLCATTLAGTPYEQYFGPGTRLTVT.

The chain uses TRBV5-1 and TRBJ2-5, with 10 bases that match TRBD2. Trimming removed 2 bases from V and 4 bases from J; junction bases left unmatched: 8. The CDR3 sequence is 16 residues long. CDR1 and CDR2 (germline): SGHRS, YFSETQ. As DNA, the CDR3 is TGCGCCAGCAGCTTCCGTCCCAGCGGGGGGGGAGAGACCCAGTACTTC. As protein: CASSFRPSGGGETQYF.

The gene calls are TRBV30 and TRBJ1-1; D is unresolved. The CDR3 sequence is 11 residues long. Germline CDR1 GTSNPN, CDR2 SVGIG (reference sequence). V shed 6 bases and J shed 11 bases, with 16 bases lying between them. CDR3 coding DNA: TGTGCCTGCCCTCAGGCAGGCCTCGCTTTCTTT. It yields the protein CACPQAGLAFF. The full variable domain, its missing parts supplied by reference TRBV30 and TRBJ1-1, is SQTIHQWPATLVQPVGSPLSLECTVEGTSNPNLYWYRQAAGRGLQLLFYSVGIGQISSEVPQNLSASRPQDRQFILSSKKLLLSDSGFYLCACPQAGLAFFGQGTRLTVV.

The chain combines TRBV5-1 with TRBJ2-7, with D tentatively TRBD1 or TRBD2 (6 bases each). The CDR3 sequence is 15 residues long. Trimming cost V 0 bases and J 4 bases, with 14 bases left between them. Germline V gene lookup returns CDR1 SGHRS and CDR2 YFSETQ. The CDR3 region has the DNA TGCGCCAGCAGCTTGGTTAGGGGGGATATTTACGAGCAGTACTTC. Its protein is CASSLVRGDIYEQYF.

This clone was observed once. The chain uses TRBV5-1 and TRBJ2-5; TRBD2 agrees at 12 bases. After removal of 1 base from V and 5 bases from J, the junction contained 9 bases not matched to a gene. The CDR3 sequence is 17 residues long. The germline CDR1 and CDR2 sequences are SGHRS and YFSETQ. CDR3 in DNA: TGCGCCAGCAGCTTGAGCCCTAGCGGGGGGGCTCTGGAGACCCAGTACTTC. Its protein product is CASSLSPSGGALETQYF.

The chain is built from TRBV28 and TRBJ1-1; TRBD1 might be the D (6 bases). V was cut by 2 bases and J by 4 bases, with 14 bases left in between. The CDR3 loop spans 15 amino acids. Germline V gene lookup returns CDR1 MDHEN and CDR2 SYDVKM. The CDR3 sequence is CASSLGGHYGTEAFF. The CDR3 nucleotides read TGTGCCAGCAGTTTAGGGGGACATTACGGCACTGAAGCTTTCTTT.

The rearrangement uses TRBV6-1 and TRBJ2-1; perhaps TRBD2 as D (5 bases). CDR3 length: 13 residues. V was trimmed by 10 bases and J by 4 bases, leaving 14 bases between them. Germline V gives CDR1 MNHNS, CDR2 SASEGT. CDR3 nucleotide sequence: TGTGCCACGGCTAGCTTAGGTTACAATGAGCAGTTCTTC. It specifies CATASLGYNEQFF.

This clone is a singleton in its sample. The V and J genes are TRBV11-2 and TRBJ2-7, with a possible D match to TRBD1 (5 bases). The CDR3 has 14 residues. V lost 2 bases to trimming and J lost 5 bases, with 13 bases between them. Germline assignment: CDR1 SGHAT and CDR2 FQNNGV. This CDR3 is CASSLSQTVNEQYF. In nucleotides, the CDR3 is TGTGCCAGCAGCTTATCCCAGACAGTAAACGAGCAGTACTTC.